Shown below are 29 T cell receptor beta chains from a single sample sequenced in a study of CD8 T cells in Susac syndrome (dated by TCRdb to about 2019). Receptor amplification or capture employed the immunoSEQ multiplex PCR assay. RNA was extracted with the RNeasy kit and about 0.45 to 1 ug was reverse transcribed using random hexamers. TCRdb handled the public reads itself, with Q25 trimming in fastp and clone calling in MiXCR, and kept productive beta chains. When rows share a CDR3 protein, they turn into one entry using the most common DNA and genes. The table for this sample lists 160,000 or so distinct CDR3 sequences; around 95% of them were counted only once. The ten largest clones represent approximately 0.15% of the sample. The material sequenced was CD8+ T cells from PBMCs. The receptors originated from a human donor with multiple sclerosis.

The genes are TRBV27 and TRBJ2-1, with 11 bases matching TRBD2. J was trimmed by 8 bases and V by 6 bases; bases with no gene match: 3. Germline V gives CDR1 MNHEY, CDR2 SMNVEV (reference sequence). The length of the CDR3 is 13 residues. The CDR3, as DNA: TGTGCCAGCAGCCTAGCGGGGGGCTATGAGCAGTTCTTC. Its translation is CASSLAGGYEQFF.

CDR3 loop: CSAEVRGEQFF. CDR3 DNA sequence: TGCAGCGCCGAAGTGAGGGGTGAGCAGTTCTTC. The chain combines TRBV29-1 with TRBJ2-1; D is possibly TRBD1 or TRBD2 (5 bases each). The CDR3 spans 11 residues. V was pared by 7 bases and J by 9 bases, with 13 bases between. Germline assignment: CDR1 SQVTM and CDR2 ANQGSEA.

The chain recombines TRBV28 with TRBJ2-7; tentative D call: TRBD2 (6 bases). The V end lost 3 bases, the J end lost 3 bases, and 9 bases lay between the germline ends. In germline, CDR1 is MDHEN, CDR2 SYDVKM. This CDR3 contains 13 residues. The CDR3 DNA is TGTGCCAGCAGTTTTAGACTAGGCTACGAGCAGTACGTC. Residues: CASSFRLGYEQYV.

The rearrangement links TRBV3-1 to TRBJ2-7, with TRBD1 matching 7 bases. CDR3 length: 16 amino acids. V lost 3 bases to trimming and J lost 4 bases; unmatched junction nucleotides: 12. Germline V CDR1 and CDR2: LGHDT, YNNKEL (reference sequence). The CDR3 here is CASSHASRDRYYEQYV. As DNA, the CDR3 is TGTGCCAGCAGCCATGCTTCCCGGGACAGATATTACGAGCAGTACGTC.

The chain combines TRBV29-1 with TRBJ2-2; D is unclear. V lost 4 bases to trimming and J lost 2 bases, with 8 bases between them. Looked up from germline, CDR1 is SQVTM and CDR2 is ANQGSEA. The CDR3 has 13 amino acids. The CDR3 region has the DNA TGCAGCGTTGTCCAGGTTAACACCGGGGAGCTGTTTTTT. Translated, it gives CSVVQVNTGELFF.

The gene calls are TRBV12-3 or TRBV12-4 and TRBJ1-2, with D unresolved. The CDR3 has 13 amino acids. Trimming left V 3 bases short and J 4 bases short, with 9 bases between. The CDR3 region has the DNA TGTGCCAGCAGTTTGCAGGAGAGCTATGGCTACACCTTC. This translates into CASSLQESYGYTF.

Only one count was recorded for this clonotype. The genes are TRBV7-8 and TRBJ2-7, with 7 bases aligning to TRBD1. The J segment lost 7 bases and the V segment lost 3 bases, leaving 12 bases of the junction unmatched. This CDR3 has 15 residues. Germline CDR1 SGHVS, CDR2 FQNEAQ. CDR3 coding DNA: TGTGCCAGCAGCTTTTTAGGGGGCACGGATGGGGAGCAGTACTTC. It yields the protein CASSFLGGTDGEQYF.

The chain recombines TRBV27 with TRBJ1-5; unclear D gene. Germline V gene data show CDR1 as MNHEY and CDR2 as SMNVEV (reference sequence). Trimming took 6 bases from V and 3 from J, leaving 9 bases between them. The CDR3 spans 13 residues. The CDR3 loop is CASRLNSNQPQHF. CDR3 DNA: TGTGCCAGCAGGTTGAATTCCAATCAGCCCCAGCATTTT.

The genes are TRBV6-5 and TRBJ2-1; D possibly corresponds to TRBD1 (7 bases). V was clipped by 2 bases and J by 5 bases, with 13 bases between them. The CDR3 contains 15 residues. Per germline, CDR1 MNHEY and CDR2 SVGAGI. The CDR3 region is CASSYTPGGNNEQFF. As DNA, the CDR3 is TGTGCCAGCAGTTACACCCCAGGGGGGAACAATGAGCAGTTCTTC.

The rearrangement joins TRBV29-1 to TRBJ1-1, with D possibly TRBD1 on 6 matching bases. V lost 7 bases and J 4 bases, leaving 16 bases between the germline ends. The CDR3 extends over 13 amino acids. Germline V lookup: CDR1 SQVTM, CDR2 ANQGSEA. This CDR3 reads CSGSGERRTEAFF. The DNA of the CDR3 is TGCAGCGGGTCAGGGGAACGTCGCACTGAAGCTTTCTTT.

In DNA, the CDR3 is TGTGCCAGCAGCCAACCGGGTCACTATGGCTACACCTTC. Protein product: CASSQPGHYGYTF. The chain combines TRBV16 with TRBJ1-2; D ambiguous. Looked up from germline, CDR1 is KGHSY and CDR2 is FQNENV. There are 13 residues in the CDR3. Trimming removed 2 bases at V and 3 bases at J, with 7 bases between.

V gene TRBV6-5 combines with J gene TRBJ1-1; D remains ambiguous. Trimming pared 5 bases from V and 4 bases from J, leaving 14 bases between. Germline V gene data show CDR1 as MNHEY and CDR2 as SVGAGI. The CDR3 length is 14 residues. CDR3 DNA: TGTGCCAGCAGTAAACGGAGGACGGTCACTGAAGCTTTCTTT. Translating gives CASSKRRTVTEAFF.

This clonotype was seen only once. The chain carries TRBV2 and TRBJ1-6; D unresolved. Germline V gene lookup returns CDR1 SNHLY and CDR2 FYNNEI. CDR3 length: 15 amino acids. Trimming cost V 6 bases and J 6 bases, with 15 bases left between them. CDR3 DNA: TGTGCCAGCAGCTCGGATTCCCTCCTTAATTCACCCCTCCACTTT. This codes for CASSSDSLLNSPLHF.

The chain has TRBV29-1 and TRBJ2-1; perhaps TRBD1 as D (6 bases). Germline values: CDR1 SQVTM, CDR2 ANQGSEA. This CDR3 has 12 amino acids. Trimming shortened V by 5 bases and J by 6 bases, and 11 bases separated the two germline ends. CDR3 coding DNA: TGCAGCGTTTGTCAGGGGACCAATGAGCAGTTCTTC. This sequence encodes CSVCQGTNEQFF.

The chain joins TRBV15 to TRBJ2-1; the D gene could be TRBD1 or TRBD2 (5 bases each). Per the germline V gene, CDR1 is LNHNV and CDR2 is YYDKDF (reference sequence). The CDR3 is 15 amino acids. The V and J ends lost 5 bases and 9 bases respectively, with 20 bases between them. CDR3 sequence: CATSPRGAGLVEQFF. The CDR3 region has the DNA TGTGCCACCAGCCCCCGAGGGGCCGGATTGGTTGAGCAGTTCTTC. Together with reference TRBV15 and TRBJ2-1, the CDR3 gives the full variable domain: DAMVIQNPRYQVTQFGKPVTLSCSQTLNHNVMYWYQQKSSQAPKLLFHYYDKDFNNEADTPDNFQSRRPNTSFCFLDIRSPGLGDTAMYLCATSPRGAGLVEQFFGPGTRLTVL.

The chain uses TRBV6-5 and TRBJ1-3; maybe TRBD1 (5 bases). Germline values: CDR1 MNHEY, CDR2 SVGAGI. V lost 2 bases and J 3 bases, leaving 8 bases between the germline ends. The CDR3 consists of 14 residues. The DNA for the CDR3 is TGTGCCAGCAGTTACGGGGGGGATGGAAACACCATATATTTT. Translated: CASSYGGDGNTIYF.

The CDR3 reads CSVAGIFGTEAFF. CDR3 DNA: TGCAGCGTCGCAGGGATCTTTGGGACTGAAGCTTTCTTT. The J gene is TRBJ1-1, the V gene TRBV29-1; tentative D call: TRBD1 (5 bases). Between the trimmed V and J ends, which lost 6 bases and 5 bases, there was a span of 16 bases. Looked up from germline, CDR1 is SQVTM and CDR2 is ANQGSEA. This CDR3 has 13 amino acids.

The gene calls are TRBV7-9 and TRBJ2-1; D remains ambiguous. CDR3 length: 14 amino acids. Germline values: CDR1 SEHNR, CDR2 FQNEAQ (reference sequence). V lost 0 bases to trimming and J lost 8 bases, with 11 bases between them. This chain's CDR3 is CASSLAGLTHEQFF. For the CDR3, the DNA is TGTGCCAGCAGCTTAGCGGGATTGACTCATGAGCAGTTCTTC.

CDR3 in amino acids: CAWSASYNEQFF. In DNA form, the CDR3 reads TGTGCCTGGAGTGCCAGCTACAATGAGCAGTTCTTC. V usage is TRBV30 and J usage is TRBJ2-1, with no clear D. The V end was cut by 1 base, the J end by 3 bases, with 4 bases between. CDR3 length equals 12 residues. Germline V lookup: CDR1 GTSNPN, CDR2 SVGIG (reference sequence).

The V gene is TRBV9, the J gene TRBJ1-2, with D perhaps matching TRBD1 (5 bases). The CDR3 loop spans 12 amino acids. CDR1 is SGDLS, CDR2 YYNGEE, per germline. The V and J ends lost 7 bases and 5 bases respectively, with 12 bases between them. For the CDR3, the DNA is TGTGCCAGCTGGGGGGAGGAGTATGGCTACACCTTC. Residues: CASWGEEYGYTF. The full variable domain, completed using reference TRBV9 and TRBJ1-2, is DSGVTQTPKHLITATGQRVTLRCSPRSGDLSVYWYQQSLDQGLQFLIQYYNGEERAKGNILERFSAQQFPDLHSELNLSSLELGDSALYFCASWGEEYGYTFGSGTRLTVV.

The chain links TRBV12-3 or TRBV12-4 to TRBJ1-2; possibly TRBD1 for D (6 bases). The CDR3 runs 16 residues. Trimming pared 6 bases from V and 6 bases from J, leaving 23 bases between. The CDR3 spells CASSPRKRGAQNGYTF. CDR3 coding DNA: TGTGCCAGCAGCCCAAGGAAACGGGGGGCGCAGAATGGCTACACCTTC.

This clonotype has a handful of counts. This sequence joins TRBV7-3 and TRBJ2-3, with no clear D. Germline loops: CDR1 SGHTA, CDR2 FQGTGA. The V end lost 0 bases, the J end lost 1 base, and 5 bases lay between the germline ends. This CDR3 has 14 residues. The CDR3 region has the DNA TGTGCCAGCAGCTTAACGGGTGGCACAGATACGCAGTATTTT. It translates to CASSLTGGTDTQYF. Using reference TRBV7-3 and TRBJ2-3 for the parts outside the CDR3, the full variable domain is GAGVSQTPSNKVTEKGKYVELRCDPISGHTALYWYRQSLGQGPEFLIYFQGTGAADDSGLPNDRFFAVRPEGSVSTLKIQRTERGDSAVYLCASSLTGGTDTQYFGPGTRLTVL.

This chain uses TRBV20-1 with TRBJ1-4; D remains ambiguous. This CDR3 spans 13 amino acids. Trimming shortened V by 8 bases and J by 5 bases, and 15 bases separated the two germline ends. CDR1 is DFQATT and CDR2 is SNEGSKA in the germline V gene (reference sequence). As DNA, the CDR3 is TGCAGTTGTCCGCGGGCCGAGAATGAAAAACTGTTTTTT. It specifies CSCPRAENEKLFF.

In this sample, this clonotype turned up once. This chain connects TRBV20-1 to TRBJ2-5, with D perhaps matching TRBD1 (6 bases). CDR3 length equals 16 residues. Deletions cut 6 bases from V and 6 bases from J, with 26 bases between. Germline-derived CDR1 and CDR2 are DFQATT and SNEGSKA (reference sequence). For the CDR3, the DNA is TGCAGTGCCGACAGGTGGTCTCCCGTCGGCGAGCAGACCCAGTACTTC. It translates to CSADRWSPVGEQTQYF.

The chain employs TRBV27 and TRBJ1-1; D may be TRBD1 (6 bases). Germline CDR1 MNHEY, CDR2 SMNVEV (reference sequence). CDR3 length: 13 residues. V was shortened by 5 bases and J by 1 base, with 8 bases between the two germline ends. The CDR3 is CASSRRGNTEAFF. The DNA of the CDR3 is TGTGCCAGCAGTCGCAGGGGGAACACTGAAGCTTTCTTT.

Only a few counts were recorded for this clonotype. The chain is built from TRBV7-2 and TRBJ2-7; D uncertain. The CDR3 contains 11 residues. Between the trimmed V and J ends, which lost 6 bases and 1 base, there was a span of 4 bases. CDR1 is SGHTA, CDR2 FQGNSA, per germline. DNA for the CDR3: TGTGCCAGCAGTCCTTCCTACGAGCAGTACTTC. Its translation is CASSPSYEQYF. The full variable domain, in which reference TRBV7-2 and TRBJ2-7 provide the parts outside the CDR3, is GAGVSQSPSNKVTEKGKDVELRCDPISGHTALYWYRQSLGQGLEFLIYFQGNSAPDKSGLPSDRFSAERTGGSVSTLTIQRTQQEDSAVYLCASSPSYEQYFGPGTRLTVT.

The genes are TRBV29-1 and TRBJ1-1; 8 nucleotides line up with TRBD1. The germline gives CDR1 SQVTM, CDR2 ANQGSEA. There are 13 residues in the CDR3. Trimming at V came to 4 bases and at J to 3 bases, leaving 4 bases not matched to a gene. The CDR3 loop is CSVGQGFDTEAFF. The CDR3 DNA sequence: TGCAGCGTTGGACAGGGGTTTGACACTGAAGCTTTCTTT. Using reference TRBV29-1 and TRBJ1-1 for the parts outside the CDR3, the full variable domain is SAVISQKPSRDICQRGTSLTIQCQVDSQVTMMFWYRQQPGQSLTLIATANQGSEATYESGFVIDKFPISRPNLTFSTLTVSNMSPEDSSIYLCSVGQGFDTEAFFGQGTRLTVV.

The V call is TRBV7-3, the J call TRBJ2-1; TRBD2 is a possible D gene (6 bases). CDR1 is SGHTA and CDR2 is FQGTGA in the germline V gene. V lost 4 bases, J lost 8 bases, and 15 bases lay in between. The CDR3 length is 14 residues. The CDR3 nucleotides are TGTGCCAGCAGCTCGGGACTTGGCCGGGATGAGCAGTTCTTC. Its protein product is CASSSGLGRDEQFF.

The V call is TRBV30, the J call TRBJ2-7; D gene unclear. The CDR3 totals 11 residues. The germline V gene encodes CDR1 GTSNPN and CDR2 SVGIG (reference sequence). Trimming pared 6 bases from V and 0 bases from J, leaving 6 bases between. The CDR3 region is CACLGSYEQYF. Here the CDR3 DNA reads TGTGCCTGCTTAGGCTCCTACGAGCAGTACTTC.